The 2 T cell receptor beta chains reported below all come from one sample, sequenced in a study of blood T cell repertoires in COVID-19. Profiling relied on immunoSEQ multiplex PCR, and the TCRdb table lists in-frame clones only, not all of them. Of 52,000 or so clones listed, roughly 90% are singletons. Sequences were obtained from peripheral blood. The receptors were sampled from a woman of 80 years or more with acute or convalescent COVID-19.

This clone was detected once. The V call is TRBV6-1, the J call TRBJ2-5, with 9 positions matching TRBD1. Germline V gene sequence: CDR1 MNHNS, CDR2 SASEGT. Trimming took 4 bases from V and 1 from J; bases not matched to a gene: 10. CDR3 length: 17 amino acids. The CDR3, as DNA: TGTGCCAGCAGTGTTATTAACAGGGGGCGCCCCCAAGAGACCCAGTACTTC. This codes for CASSVINRGRPQETQYF.

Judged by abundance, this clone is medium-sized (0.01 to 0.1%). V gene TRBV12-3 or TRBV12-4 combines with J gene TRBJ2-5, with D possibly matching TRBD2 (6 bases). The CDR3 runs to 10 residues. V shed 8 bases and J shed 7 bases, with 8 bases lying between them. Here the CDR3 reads CASGGTTQYF. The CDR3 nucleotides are TGTGCCAGCGGCGGGACGACCCAGTACTTC.